This is a list of T cell receptor beta chains from one sample in a study of blood T cell repertoires in COVID-19. TCRdb keeps only in-frame clones here, not all; method: immunoSEQ multiplex PCR. The sample contains about 200,000 clones, around nine tenths of which appear only once. Sequenced: peripheral blood. Every receptor here comes from a man in his sixties who had recovered from COVID-19. Both conserved end residues are part of each CDR3.

J: TRBJ1-4
V: TRBV29-1
CDR3: CSVARQTNEKLFF

J: TRBJ2-3
V: TRBV9
CDR3: CASSVASQSTDTQYF

J: TRBJ2-7
V: TRBV5-1
CDR3: CASSLGQGGNEQYF

J: TRBJ1-2
V: TRBV24-1
CDR3: CATSGGTGDGYGYTF

J: TRBJ2-4
V: TRBV3-1/TRBV3-2
CDR3: CASSQDHTSGLAKNIQYF

J: TRBJ2-7
V: TRBV5-5
CDR3: CASSLAWGGSYEQYF

J: TRBJ1-6
V: TRBV5-4
CDR3: CASSLQGPHNSPLHF

J: TRBJ1-1
V: TRBV9
CDR3: CASSSTGAVGTEAFF

J: TRBJ2-7
V: TRBV11-2
CDR3: CASSLDRRYEQYF

J: TRBJ2-1
V: TRBV5-1
CDR3: CASSLASGSYNEQFF

J: TRBJ2-3
V: TRBV7-3
CDR3: CASSLTVAGTDTQYF

J: TRBJ2-5
V: TRBV19
CDR3: CASSIILGRTGGGGATQYF

J: TRBJ1-3
V: TRBV6-5
CDR3: CASSSWTGVGNTIYF

J: TRBJ2-7
V: TRBV28
CDR3: CASSRVGSEQYF

J: TRBJ1-2
V: TRBV29-1
CDR3: CSVGTGGRYTF

J: TRBJ2-7
V: TRBV2
CDR3: CASSEQGSAYEQYF

J: TRBJ1-1
V: TRBV10-3
CDR3: CAISERGGDTEAFF

J: TRBJ1-5
V: TRBV5-8
CDR3: CASSFPEGRQPQHF

J: TRBJ1-1
V: TRBV30
CDR3: CAWSGTGWMNTEAFF

J: TRBJ1-1
V: TRBV7-9
CDR3: CASSLAVSSLGPRF

J: TRBJ2-7
V: TRBV7-2
CDR3: CASSANRGSSYEQYF

J: TRBJ1-5
V: TRBV4-3
CDR3: CASSQDTGTGVSQPQHF

J: TRBJ2-2
V: TRBV10-1
CDR3: CASSGGQAQTGELFF

J: TRBJ2-3
V: TRBV27
CDR3: CASNEGGTDTQYF

J: TRBJ1-1
V: TRBV7-9
CDR3: CASSPMPDKAFF

J: TRBJ2-3
V: TRBV7-8
CDR3: CASSSVAGERTDTQYF

J: TRBJ2-5
V: TRBV19
CDR3: CASSVAAPGETQYF

J: TRBJ2-5
V: TRBV5-1
CDR3: CASSLTSPGETQYF

J: TRBJ1-5
V: TRBV3-1/TRBV3-2
CDR3: CASSQARDYNQPQHF

J: TRBJ1-4
V: TRBV6-5
CDR3: CASSYSQGAVDEKLFF

J: TRBJ2-1
V: TRBV5-4
CDR3: CASSSQTTLSHEQFF

J: TRBJ2-1
V: TRBV9
CDR3: CASSETGTRQSNEQFF

J: TRBJ2-1
V: TRBV6-5
CDR3: CASRRGGGRYNEQFF

J: TRBJ1-4
V: TRBV30
CDR3: CAWSVGAGGFGNEKLFF

J: TRBJ1-6
V: TRBV3-1/TRBV3-2
CDR3: CASSPTDSNSPLHF

J: TRBJ1-1
V: TRBV5-1
CDR3: CASSPQGHPMNTEAFF

J: TRBJ1-5
V: TRBV6-7
CDR3: CASGFREVYQPQHF

J: TRBJ2-1
V: TRBV28
CDR3: CASSPGAGGTSNEQFF

J: TRBJ2-3
V: TRBV9
CDR3: CASSQAGYTDTQYF

J: TRBJ1-5
V: TRBV6-6
CDR3: CASSTWPNQPQHF

J: TRBJ2-5
V: TRBV19
CDR3: CASSISKSGTSGRAGETQYF

J: TRBJ2-3
V: TRBV9
CDR3: CASSVEQRTDTQYF

J: TRBJ1-1
V: TRBV2
CDR3: CASSNLGGVTEAFF

J: TRBJ2-5
V: TRBV7-8
CDR3: CASSLGTTQETQYF

J: TRBJ1-5
V: TRBV7-3
CDR3: CASSLFDTNQPQHF